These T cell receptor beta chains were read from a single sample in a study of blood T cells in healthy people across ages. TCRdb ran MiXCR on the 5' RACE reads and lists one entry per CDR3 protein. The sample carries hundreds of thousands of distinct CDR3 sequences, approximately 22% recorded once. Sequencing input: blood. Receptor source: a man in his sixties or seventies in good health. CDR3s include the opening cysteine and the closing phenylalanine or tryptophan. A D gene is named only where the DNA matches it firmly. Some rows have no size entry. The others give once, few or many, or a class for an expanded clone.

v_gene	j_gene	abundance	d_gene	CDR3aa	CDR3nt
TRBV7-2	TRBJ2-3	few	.	CASSPTSNTQYF	TGTGCCAGCAGCCCGACTAGTAATACGCAGTATTTT
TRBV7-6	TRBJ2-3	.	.	CASSLAGGFTDTQYF	TGTGCCAGCAGCTTAGCCGGGGGCTTCACAGATACGCAGTATTTT
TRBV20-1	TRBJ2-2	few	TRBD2	CSARSLAGTGELFF	TGCAGTGCTAGATCACTAGCGGGAACCGGGGAGCTGTTTTTT
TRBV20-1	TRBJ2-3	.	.	CSASRGRDTQYF	TGCAGTGCTTCTCGGGGGCGGGATACGCAGTATTTT
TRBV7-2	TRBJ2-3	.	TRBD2	CASSLAGTSGAPNTQYF	TGTGCCAGCAGCTTGGCCGGGACTAGCGGGGCCCCGAATACGCAGTATTTT
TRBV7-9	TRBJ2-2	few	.	CASSDGRPDTGELFF	TGTGCCAGCAGCGACGGACGGCCCGACACCGGGGAGCTGTTTTTT
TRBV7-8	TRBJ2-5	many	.	CASSNRDGETQYF	TGTGCCAGCAGCAACAGGGATGGAGAGACCCAGTACTTC
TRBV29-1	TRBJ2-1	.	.	CSASVFLDPPQWFF	TGCAGCGCTAGCGTATTCCTAGATCCCCCGCAGTGGTTCTTC
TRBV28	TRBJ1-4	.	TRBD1	CATREGGWEKLFF	TGTGCCACTAGGGAAGGGGGCTGGGAAAAACTGTTTTTT
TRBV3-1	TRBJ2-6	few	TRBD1	CASSQDLGGGSGANVLTF	TGTGCCAGCAGCCAAGATTTAGGGGGCGGCTCTGGGGCCAACGTCCTGACTTTC
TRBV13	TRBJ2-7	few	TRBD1	CASRPPPGQGKYEQYF	TGTGCCAGCAGGCCCCCCCCGGGACAGGGGAAATACGAGCAGTACTTC
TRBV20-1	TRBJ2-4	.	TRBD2	CSAGNPGGLAKNIQYF	TGCAGTGCTGGAAATCCGGGAGGTTTAGCCAAAAACATTCAGTACTTC